The entry below describes one T cell receptor (beta chain). What it binds is not known. These data originate in a study of identical twins. Findings and limits, study-wide: Weaker excess sharing between twins was seen in beta out-of-frame sequences. The abundant beta clonotypes from cord blood had fewer insertions, and memory repertoires had none of this.

Template switching, a step in the protocol, added a universal primer site, and cDNA carried unique molecular identifiers. Each CDR3 protein is one row after TCRdb ran MiXCR on the 5' RACE reads. The data hold 350,000 to 600,000 distinct CDR3 sequences, with over 12% observed a single time. The CDR3 consists of 16 residues. V was clipped by 0 bases and J by 5 bases, with 14 bases between them. The V gene's germline CDR1 is LGHNA and CDR2 YSLEER. The data were also submitted as part of a second study, on yellow fever vaccine responses in identical twins.

This sequence was found in a woman under 30 in good health. This chain links TRBV4-3 with TRBJ2-1; no clear D gene. The sample comprised CD4+ T cells sorted from blood. The CDR3 DNA is TGCGCCAGCAGCCAAGATTTAGGACCAATTAACAATGAGCAGTTCTTC. Its protein product is CASSQDLGPINNEQFF.